Below, 19 T cell receptor beta chains from the same sample are listed, as sequenced in a study of blood T cells in healthy people across ages. The use of a sample-barcoded 5' primer and a J-beta primer mix characterized a second PCR of 7 to 11 cycles. MiXCR, run by TCRdb on the 5' RACE reads, gives a single entry per CDR3 protein. The sample records about 640,000 distinct CDR3 sequences, around 54% being singletons. The sample consisted of blood. The receptors were sampled from a man aged 55-75 years in good health.

The chain employs TRBV12-3 or TRBV12-4 and TRBJ2-3; D gene ambiguous. The length of the CDR3 is 15 residues. The V gene lost 6 bases and the J gene lost 4 bases, with 17 bases spanning the gap. The CDR3 protein is CASSPMQASADTQYF. For the CDR3, the DNA is TGTGCCAGCAGCCCCATGCAGGCTAGTGCAGATACGCAGTATTTT.

This clonotype has just one count. The V call is TRBV10-3, the J call TRBJ2-5; 10 bases line up with TRBD2. The germline V gene encodes CDR1 ENHRY and CDR2 SYGVKD. Trimming cost V 6 bases and J 5 bases; bases outside gene matches: 9. The CDR3 totals 15 residues. As DNA, the CDR3 is TGTGCCATCAGAGACAATAGCGGGGGGCTCGAGACCCAGTACTTC. It codes for CAIRDNSGGLETQYF.

The V call is TRBV14, the J call TRBJ1-5, with D perhaps matching TRBD1 (5 bases). V was clipped by 8 bases and J by 4 bases, with 18 bases between them. Per the germline V gene, CDR1 is SGHDN and CDR2 is FVKESK. The CDR3 has 15 amino acids. CDR3: CASGIRQLLNQPQHF. The CDR3 DNA reads as TGTGCCAGCGGAATTCGACAGCTCTTAAATCAGCCCCAGCATTTT.

As concerns this clonotype: Mismatch with germline at one junction end may stem from a read error. The rearrangement joins TRBV20-1 to TRBJ2-5; possibly TRBD2 for D (5 bases). Germline CDR1 DFQATT, CDR2 SNEGSKA (reference sequence). The CDR3 loop spans 12 amino acids. The CDR3 region is CSPSTRQETQYF. DNA of the CDR3: TGCAGTCCTAGCACGCGGCAAGAGACCCAGTACTTC.

This chain uses TRBV12-3 or TRBV12-4 with TRBJ2-3, with 9 bases fitting TRBD2. With 2 bases clipped from V and 4 bases from J, the junction kept 7 bases outside the gene matches. CDR3 length: 16 residues. The CDR3 region has the DNA TGTGCCAGCAGTTTAATTCGACTAGCGGAATCAGATACGCAGTATTTT. Translating it yields CASSLIRLAESDTQYF.

V usage is TRBV20-1 and J usage is TRBJ2-3, with D possibly being TRBD1 or TRBD2 (7 bases each). The germline V gene has CDR1 DFQATT and CDR2 SNEGSKA (reference sequence). The germline V and J ends were trimmed by 3 bases and 4 bases, with 14 bases remaining between them. CDR3 length equals 14 residues. The CDR3 sequence: CSASNPGGADTQYF. The CDR3, as DNA: TGCAGTGCTAGCAACCCAGGGGGGGCAGATACGCAGTATTTT.

The V call is TRBV20-1, the J call TRBJ2-5; TRBD1 agrees at 7 bases. CDR1 is DFQATT, CDR2 SNEGSKA, per germline (reference sequence). This CDR3 has 14 residues. V was clipped by 5 bases and J by 5 bases; unmatched bases: 11. In nucleotides, the CDR3 is TGCAGTGCTGAGAAGGACAGGCAGGGGGAGACCCAGTACTTC. It encodes CSAEKDRQGETQYF.

This CDR3 is CASSVASSGVGEQYF. CDR3 DNA: TGTGCCAGCAGCGTAGCTTCTAGCGGGGTGGGCGAGCAGTACTTC. The V and J genes are TRBV9 and TRBJ2-5; 9 nucleotides line up with TRBD2. The assigned J gene may be wrong: the sequence end matches TRBJ2-7 better. CDR1 and CDR2 from the germline V gene are SGDLS and YYNGEE. The CDR3 extends over 15 amino acids.

The rearrangement uses TRBV27 and TRBJ1-5; 7 nucleotides agree with TRBD1. V was pared by 7 bases and J by 0 bases, with 3 bases of the junction left unmatched. Per the germline V gene, CDR1 is MNHEY and CDR2 is SMNVEV (reference sequence). The CDR3 runs 14 residues. The CDR3 DNA sequence: TGTGCCAGCACCCGACAGGGTAGCAATCAGCCCCAGCATTTT. This codes for CASTRQGSNQPQHF.

This clonotype occurred once. The rearrangement joins TRBV2 to TRBJ2-1, with TRBD2 identical over 9 bases. This CDR3 region has 15 residues. Unmatched junction bases numbered 7, after V lost 5 bases and J lost 5 bases. Germline lookup yields CDR1 SNHLY and CDR2 FYNNEI. CDR3 sequence reads: CASSPLAGLNNEQFF. CDR3 DNA: TGTGCCAGCAGTCCCCTAGCGGGGCTAAACAATGAGCAGTTCTTC.

This clonotype has a handful of counts. The gene calls are TRBV7-8 and TRBJ2-7; TRBD1 is a possible D gene (6 bases). Germline V gene lookup returns CDR1 SGHVS and CDR2 FQNEAQ. The CDR3 totals 17 residues. V was clipped by 5 bases and J by 7 bases, with 27 bases between them. DNA for the CDR3: TGTGCCAGCAGCGCAAAGGGGGTTGGGGGTCCCCCTCGGGAGCAGTACTTC. Translation: CASSAKGVGGPPREQYF. Using reference TRBV7-8 and TRBJ2-7 for the parts outside the CDR3, the full variable domain is GAGVSQSPRYKVAKRGQDVALRCDPISGHVSLFWYQQALGQGPEFLTYFQNEAQLDKSGLPSDRFFAERPEGSVSTLKIQRTQQEDSAVYLCASSAKGVGGPPREQYFGPGTRLTVT.

This clonotype was found a few times. A much larger clone differs from this one at a single base, so this may be a read error. J is TRBJ2-7 and V is TRBV7-2; the D gene is possibly TRBD1 (5 bases). Germline values: CDR1 SGHTA, CDR2 FQGNSA. CDR3 length: 13 residues. The V end lost 4 bases, the J end lost 7 bases, and 14 bases lay between the germline ends. CDR3 bases: TGTGCCAGCAGCTGGCCAGGGTTGGGAGAGCAGTACTTC. Translation gives CASSWPGLGEQYF.

This clonotype was seen only a few times. The chain has TRBV4-2 and TRBJ2-7, with D hard to call. V was clipped by 0 bases and J by 10 bases, with 7 bases between them. Germline assignment: CDR1 LGHNA and CDR2 YNFKEQ. This CDR3 has 11 residues. The CDR3 DNA follows: TGTGCCAGCAGCCAAGAATCATCCCAGTACTTC. Its protein is CASSQESSQYF.

The sample holds one count of this clonotype. The rearrangement joins TRBV10-3 to TRBJ2-7; 8 bases are shared with TRBD1. The CDR3 extends over 14 amino acids. V shed 7 bases, J shed 3 bases, and the junction held 8 bases outside the gene matches. CDR1 and CDR2 from the germline V gene are ENHRY and SYGVKD. Here the CDR3 DNA reads TGTGCCATCAAGGCTGCGGGACAGGTCTACGAGCAGTACTTC. It yields the protein CAIKAAGQVYEQYF.

This clonotype appeared a few times. The chain carries TRBV12-3 or TRBV12-4 and TRBJ2-3; D is unresolved. V shed 3 bases and J shed 6 bases, with 13 bases lying between them. There are 14 residues in the CDR3. CDR3 amino acids: CASSFLLGLDTQYF. In DNA, the CDR3 is TGTGCCAGCAGTTTCCTTCTAGGTTTGGATACGCAGTATTTT.

The chain carries TRBV4-3 and TRBJ1-2; D remains ambiguous. This CDR3 is built from 16 residues. V was clipped by 0 bases and J by 4 bases, with 15 bases between them. Germline V gene sequence: CDR1 LGHNA, CDR2 YSLEER. The CDR3 DNA sequence: TGCGCCAGCAGCCAAGATAGCATCGGCCAAACCTATGGCTACACCTTC. Its protein is CASSQDSIGQTYGYTF.

The rearrangement joins TRBV6-5 to TRBJ2-1; 9 positions match TRBD2. Germline loops: CDR1 MNHEY, CDR2 SVGAGI. The CDR3 extends over 15 amino acids. V lost 5 bases, J lost 8 bases, and 10 bases stayed unmatched. In nucleotides, the CDR3 is TGTGCCAGCAGTGAGGGGCTAGCGGGGAAGGATGAGCAGTTCTTC. This translates into CASSEGLAGKDEQFF.

The rearrangement uses TRBV21-1 and TRBJ2-5; the table's D gene call, TRBD2, was not cross checked with the DNA. TRBV21-1 is designated a pseudogene. The CDR3 totals 16 residues. The CDR3 is CASSKRGGATEETQYF. CDR3 in DNA: TGTGCCAGCAGCAAAAGGGGAGGGGCTACGGAAGAGACCCAGTACTTC.

This chain links TRBV10-3 with TRBJ2-1; tentative D call: TRBD1 (5 bases). CDR1 and CDR2 from the germline V gene are ENHRY and SYGVKD. V was pared by 10 bases and J by 10 bases, with 17 bases between. This CDR3 comprises 12 residues. The CDR3 sequence is CATHTGDGEQFF. The CDR3, as DNA: TGTGCCACCCACACAGGTGATGGGGAGCAGTTCTTC.